Listed below are T cell receptor beta chains from one sample, sequenced in a study of T cell responses to AZD1222 COVID-19 vaccine. Assay used: immunoSEQ multiplex PCR; TCRdb lists only in-frame clones, some missing. This sample has some 100,000 clones, with about 86% found just once. Sequencing used peripheral blood, obtained on day 0 of AZD1222 vaccination. All receptors derive from an adult in good health. Both conserved end residues are part of each CDR3. Fields, in order: clone size, J gene, V gene, D gene, CDR3 protein, CDR3 DNA. D genes are given only for firm matches. Expanded clones are given a class, and other clones once, few, many or no size at all.

clone size: .
J gene: TRBJ2-1
V gene: TRBV29-1
D gene: .
CDR3 protein: CSVQAFSSSYNEQFF
CDR3 DNA: TGCAGCGTTCAGGCCTTTTCGAGCTCCTACAATGAGCAGTTCTTC

clone size: .
J gene: TRBJ2-3
V gene: TRBV5-1
D gene: .
CDR3 protein: CASSPIPGTDTQYF
CDR3 DNA: TGCGCCAGCAGCCCCATTCCTGGCACAGATACGCAGTATTTT

clone size: .
J gene: TRBJ1-2
V gene: TRBV7-9
D gene: .
CDR3 protein: CASSRGYGYTF
CDR3 DNA: TGTGCCAGCAGCCGGGGTTATGGCTACACCTTC

clone size: .
J gene: TRBJ1-1
V gene: TRBV9
D gene: .
CDR3 protein: CASSIRDEPTEAFF
CDR3 DNA: TGTGCCAGCAGCATCCGGGACGAGCCTACCGAAGCTTTCTTT

clone size: .
J gene: TRBJ2-7
V gene: TRBV2
D gene: .
CDR3 protein: CASSEALLGQYF
CDR3 DNA: TGTGCCAGCAGTGAAGCGCTTCTGGGGCAGTACTTC

clone size: .
J gene: TRBJ2-2
V gene: TRBV7-2
D gene: TRBD2
CDR3 protein: CASSLLAGEGELFF
CDR3 DNA: TGTGCCAGCAGCCTACTAGCGGGAGAAGGGGAGCTGTTTTTT

clone size: .
J gene: TRBJ2-5
V gene: TRBV15
D gene: TRBD1
CDR3 protein: CATSPTLRGRETQYF
CDR3 DNA: TGTGCCACCAGTCCTACTCTCAGGGGGCGGGAGACCCAGTACTTC

clone size: .
J gene: TRBJ1-1
V gene: TRBV6-2/TRBV6-3
D gene: TRBD1
CDR3 protein: CASSSTGGSEAFF
CDR3 DNA: TGTGCCAGCAGCTCGACAGGGGGATCGGAAGCTTTCTTT

clone size: .
J gene: TRBJ2-6
V gene: TRBV28
D gene: .
CDR3 protein: CASSRPGNSNGVLTF
CDR3 DNA: TGTGCCAGCAGTCGACCGGGTAACAGCAATGGCGTCCTGACTTTC

clone size: .
J gene: TRBJ2-1
V gene: TRBV9
D gene: TRBD2
CDR3 protein: CASSVGVGGPGPDNEQFF
CDR3 DNA: TGTGCCAGCAGCGTAGGGGTGGGAGGGCCCGGTCCTGACAATGAGCAGTTCTTC

clone size: .
J gene: TRBJ2-7
V gene: TRBV19
D gene: .
CDR3 protein: CASGVGQGSNEQYF
CDR3 DNA: TGTGCCAGTGGGGTCGGCCAGGGAAGCAACGAGCAGTACTTC

clone size: once
J gene: TRBJ1-2
V gene: TRBV5-1
D gene: .
CDR3 protein: CASSLGDSRGYTF
CDR3 DNA: TGCGCCAGCAGCTTGGGTGATTCTCGAGGCTACACCTTC

clone size: .
J gene: TRBJ2-1
V gene: TRBV5-1
D gene: .
CDR3 protein: CASSSLGGTEQFF
CDR3 DNA: TGCGCCAGCAGCTCCCTTGGGGGCACCGAGCAGTTCTTC

clone size: .
J gene: TRBJ2-1
V gene: TRBV20-1
D gene: .
CDR3 protein: CSASSGYSYNEQFF
CDR3 DNA: TGCAGTGCTAGTAGCGGATACTCCTACAATGAGCAGTTCTTC

clone size: .
J gene: TRBJ1-2
V gene: TRBV4-2
D gene: .
CDR3 protein: CASSQDEAGRRYGYTF
CDR3 DNA: TGTGCCAGCAGCCAAGATGAGGCAGGGCGCCGGTATGGCTACACCTTC

clone size: .
J gene: TRBJ1-2
V gene: TRBV28
D gene: TRBD1
CDR3 protein: CASSPTGRQGAHGYTF
CDR3 DNA: TGTGCCAGCAGCCCGACCGGGAGACAGGGGGCGCATGGCTACACCTTC

clone size: .
J gene: TRBJ2-2
V gene: TRBV19
D gene: TRBD2
CDR3 protein: CASSMLSLAGTGELFF
CDR3 DNA: TGTGCCAGTAGTATGTTAAGCCTAGCGGGCACCGGGGAGCTGTTTTTT

clone size: once
J gene: TRBJ2-3
V gene: TRBV5-1
D gene: TRBD2
CDR3 protein: CASSLRGLAADTQYF
CDR3 DNA: TGCGCCAGCAGCCTCCGAGGACTAGCGGCAGATACGCAGTATTTT

clone size: once
J gene: TRBJ2-5
V gene: TRBV28
D gene: TRBD2
CDR3 protein: CASSLGSRGRFQETQYF
CDR3 DNA: TGTGCCAGCAGTTTGGGTAGTCGCGGGAGGTTCCAAGAGACCCAGTACTTC

clone size: .
J gene: TRBJ2-6
V gene: TRBV18
D gene: .
CDR3 protein: CASSPFGANVLTF
CDR3 DNA: TGTGCCAGCTCACCCTTCGGGGCCAACGTCCTGACTTTC

clone size: .
J gene: TRBJ2-3
V gene: TRBV6-4
D gene: TRBD2
CDR3 protein: CASSDGSGGGDTQYF
CDR3 DNA: TGTGCCAGCAGTGACGGGTCGGGAGGGGGAGATACGCAGTATTTT

clone size: .
J gene: TRBJ2-3
V gene: TRBV11-2
D gene: .
CDR3 protein: CASTLQRTSTDTQYF
CDR3 DNA: TGTGCCAGCACACTACAGCGTACTAGCACAGATACGCAGTATTTT

clone size: .
J gene: TRBJ1-4
V gene: TRBV6-5
D gene: .
CDR3 protein: CASRTNEKLFF
CDR3 DNA: TGTGCCAGCAGGACGAATGAAAAACTGTTTTTT

clone size: .
J gene: TRBJ2-5
V gene: TRBV9
D gene: .
CDR3 protein: CASSAGALRTETQYF
CDR3 DNA: TGTGCCAGCAGCGCGGGGGCCCTCCGTACGGAGACCCAGTACTTC

clone size: .
J gene: TRBJ1-2
V gene: TRBV30
D gene: .
CDR3 protein: CAWSVRPEYGYTF
CDR3 DNA: TGTGCCTGGAGTGTACGCCCAGAATATGGCTACACCTTC

clone size: .
J gene: TRBJ2-1
V gene: TRBV28
D gene: TRBD2
CDR3 protein: CASSSGLAHRFYYNEQFF
CDR3 DNA: TGTGCCAGCAGTTCGGGACTAGCGCACCGATTCTATTACAATGAGCAGTTCTTC

clone size: .
J gene: TRBJ2-5
V gene: TRBV24-1
D gene: .
CDR3 protein: CATSLGMETQYF
CDR3 DNA: TGTGCCACCAGTTTGGGGATGGAGACCCAGTACTTC

clone size: .
J gene: TRBJ2-7
V gene: TRBV5-6
D gene: TRBD2
CDR3 protein: CASSFLGGIRYEQYF
CDR3 DNA: TGTGCCAGCAGCTTCCTCGGGGGGATTAGGTACGAGCAGTACTTC

clone size: .
J gene: TRBJ1-1
V gene: TRBV9
D gene: .
CDR3 protein: CASSAPGRTEAFF
CDR3 DNA: TGTGCCAGCAGCGCCCCAGGGCGCACTGAAGCTTTCTTT

clone size: .
J gene: TRBJ2-1
V gene: TRBV7-6
D gene: .
CDR3 protein: CASSPQHEQFF
CDR3 DNA: TGTGCCAGCAGCCCGCAACATGAGCAGTTCTTC

clone size: .
J gene: TRBJ2-3
V gene: TRBV28
D gene: .
CDR3 protein: CASRKLAGFSTDTQYF
CDR3 DNA: TGTGCCAGCAGAAAACTAGCTGGGTTTAGCACAGATACGCAGTATTTT